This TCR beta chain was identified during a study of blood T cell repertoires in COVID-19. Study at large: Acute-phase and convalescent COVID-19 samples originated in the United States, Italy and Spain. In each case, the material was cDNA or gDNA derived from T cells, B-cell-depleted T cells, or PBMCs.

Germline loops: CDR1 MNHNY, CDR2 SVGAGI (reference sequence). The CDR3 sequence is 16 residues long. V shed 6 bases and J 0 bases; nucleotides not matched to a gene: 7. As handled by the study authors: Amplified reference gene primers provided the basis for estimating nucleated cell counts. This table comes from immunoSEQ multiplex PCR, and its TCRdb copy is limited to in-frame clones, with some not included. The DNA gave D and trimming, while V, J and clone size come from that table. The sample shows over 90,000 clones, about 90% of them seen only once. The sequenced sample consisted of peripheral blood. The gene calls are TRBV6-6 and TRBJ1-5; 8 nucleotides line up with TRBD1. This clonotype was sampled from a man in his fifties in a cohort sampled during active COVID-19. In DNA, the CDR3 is TGTGCCAGCAGAGGACAGGGCCGGAATAGCAATCAGCCCCAGCATTTT. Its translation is CASRGQGRNSNQPQHF.